The entry below describes one TCR beta chain. Its antigen is unknown. This entry belongs to a study of PD-1 blockade in classical Hodgkin lymphoma. Every one of the patients relapsed after autologous stem cell transplantation (brentuximab vedotin exposure was variable). Assay: immunoSEQ multiplex PCR; the TCRdb copy retains only in-frame clones and omits some. The sample holds roughly 38,000 clones, about 86% seen once. Study-level points and caveats: Exclusion removed patients who began nivolumab under 1 year after ASCT. Complete responders' baseline diversity resembled that of newly diagnosed patients. Compared with baseline, CD4+ but not CD8+ TCR diversity had risen significantly by C4D1. Relative to healthy donors, newly diagnosed patients reportedly had lower baseline TCR diversity, which was reported as lower still in relapsed/refractory patients.

CDR1 is MNHNS, CDR2 SASEGT, per germline. V trimming: 6 bases; J trimming: 6 bases; junction bases outside the gene matches: 9. CDR3 length: 15 residues. The material was peripheral blood mononuclear cells (PBMCs), obtained before the second cycle of nivolumab. This sequence joins TRBV6-1 and TRBJ1-5, with 9 bases fitting TRBD1. The TCR sequence derives from a human donor with classical Hodgkin lymphoma. The CDR3 DNA reads as TGTGCCAGCAGGTCTACAGGGGGCGAGTCTCAGCCCCAGCATTTT. Its translation: CASRSTGGESQPQHF.